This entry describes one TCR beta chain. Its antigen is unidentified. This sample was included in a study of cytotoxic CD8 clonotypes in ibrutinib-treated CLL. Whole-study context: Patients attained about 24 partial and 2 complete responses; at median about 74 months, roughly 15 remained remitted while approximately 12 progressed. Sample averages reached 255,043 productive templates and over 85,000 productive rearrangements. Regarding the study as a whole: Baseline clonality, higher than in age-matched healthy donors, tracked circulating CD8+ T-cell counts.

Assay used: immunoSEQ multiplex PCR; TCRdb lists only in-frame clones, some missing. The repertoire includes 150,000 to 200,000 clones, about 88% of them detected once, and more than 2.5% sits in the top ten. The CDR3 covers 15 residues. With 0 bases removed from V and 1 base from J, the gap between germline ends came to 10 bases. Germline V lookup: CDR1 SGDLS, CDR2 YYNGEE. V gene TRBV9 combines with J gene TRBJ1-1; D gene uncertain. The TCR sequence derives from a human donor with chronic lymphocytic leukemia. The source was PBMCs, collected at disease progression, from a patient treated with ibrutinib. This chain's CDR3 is CASSVVVRQNTEAFF. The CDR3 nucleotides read TGTGCCAGCAGCGTAGTCGTCAGACAGAACACTGAAGCTTTCTTT.